Presented here are 10 T cell receptor beta chains from one specimen sequenced in a study of shared clonotypes between healthy human individuals. Some clones are missing from TCRdb's copy, which holds only in-frame ones; the method was immunoSEQ multiplex PCR. The table includes 1.6 million or so clones, 98% detected once. The specimen sequenced was naive CD4+ T cells sorted from blood. Subset described: CD45RA+ positively selected. These receptors originate from a man younger than 45 in good health.

V and J are TRBV5-1 and TRBJ2-2; 7 nucleotides match TRBD1. Unmatched junction bases numbered 4, after V lost 2 bases and J lost 0 bases. Per the germline V gene, CDR1 is SGHRS and CDR2 is YFSETQ. The CDR3 is made up of 16 amino acids. The CDR3 protein is CASSLQGPANTGELFF. For the CDR3, the DNA is TGCGCCAGCAGCTTACAGGGGCCAGCGAACACCGGGGAGCTGTTTTTT.

This chain joins TRBV15 and TRBJ2-7; tentative D call: TRBD2 (6 bases). V lost 3 bases and J lost 7, with 19 bases in between. CDR3 length equals 15 residues. Germline-derived CDR1 and CDR2 are LNHNV and YYDKDF (reference sequence). Written as DNA, the CDR3 is TGTGCCACCAGCAGGTCCGGGGAGGCGGTCTCGGAGCAGTACTTC. Encoded protein: CATSRSGEAVSEQYF.

The chain couples TRBV27 to TRBJ2-1; D unclear. Trimming pared 4 bases from V and 0 bases from J, leaving 13 bases between. Looked up from germline, CDR1 is MNHEY and CDR2 is SMNVEV (reference sequence). CDR3 size: 16 residues. For the CDR3, the DNA is TGTGCCAGCAGTTCCATCCCCGGGTTCTCCTACAATGAGCAGTTCTTC. As protein: CASSSIPGFSYNEQFF.

The chain combines TRBV5-8 with TRBJ2-3, with TRBD2 as a possible D gene (6 bases). The CDR3 spans 16 residues. V lost 2 bases and J 1 base, leaving 14 bases between the germline ends. Germline V CDR1 and CDR2: SGHTS, YDEGEE. CDR3 loop: CASSLRVGRGTDTQYF. Here the CDR3 DNA reads TGTGCCAGCAGCTTAAGGGTCGGGAGAGGCACAGATACGCAGTATTTT.

This rearrangement joins TRBV11-2 to TRBJ1-1; TRBD1 matches 9 bases. V was clipped by 8 bases and J by 4 bases; unmatched bases: 11. The CDR3 has 15 amino acids. From germline, CDR1 is SGHAT and CDR2 FQNNGV. Here the CDR3 reads CASSPRTGAFTEAFF. CDR3 DNA sequence: TGTGCCAGCTCCCCGAGGACAGGGGCTTTCACTGAAGCTTTCTTT.

This sequence joins TRBV5-1 and TRBJ1-5, with D perhaps matching TRBD1 (6 bases). CDR1 SGHRS and CDR2 YFSETQ come from the germline V gene. The CDR3 is made up of 15 amino acids. Trimming shortened V by 3 bases and J by 7 bases, and 17 bases separated the two germline ends. CDR3 region: CASSCTEQGWQPQHF. The CDR3 DNA is TGCGCCAGCAGCTGTACAGAGCAGGGGTGGCAGCCCCAGCATTTT.

V usage is TRBV9 and J usage is TRBJ2-3, with 11 positions matching TRBD2. CDR1 is SGDLS, CDR2 YYNGEE, per germline. With V trimmed by 2 bases and J by 5 bases, 7 bases remained unmatched. The length of the CDR3 is 16 residues. CDR3 amino acids: CASSVTSGSPVDTQYF. As DNA, the CDR3 is TGTGCCAGCAGCGTCACTAGCGGGAGCCCCGTAGATACGCAGTATTTT.

The V gene is TRBV27, the J gene TRBJ2-1; D gene unclear. This CDR3 is built from 15 residues. CDR1 is MNHEY, CDR2 SMNVEV, per germline (reference sequence). Trimming removed 2 bases from V and 0 bases from J, with 8 bases in between. The CDR3 is CASSLGVSSYNEQFF. The DNA for the CDR3 is TGTGCCAGCAGTTTAGGTGTGAGCTCCTACAATGAGCAGTTCTTC.

For the CDR3, the DNA is TGTGCCAGTAGACAGGGGCCTGGTGGAACTGAAGCTTTCTTT. This encodes CASRQGPGGTEAFF. The chain uses TRBV19 and TRBJ1-1, with 7 bases aligning to TRBD1. The CDR3 consists of 14 residues. After removal of 6 bases from V and 5 bases from J, the junction contained 9 bases not matched to a gene. Per germline, CDR1 LNHDA and CDR2 SQIVND (reference sequence).

V usage is TRBV7-9 and J usage is TRBJ2-1, with a weak D call TRBD1 (6 bases). Germline assignment: CDR1 SEHNR and CDR2 FQNEAQ (reference sequence). With 5 bases removed from V and 0 bases from J, the gap between germline ends came to 20 bases. This CDR3 is built from 18 residues. As DNA, the CDR3 is TGTGCCAGCAGCCCGAGCTACAGGGAAAGGAGCTCCTACAATGAGCAGTTCTTC. Its translation is CASSPSYRERSSYNEQFF.